What follows describes a single T cell receptor beta chain. As yet, its antigen is unknown. The CDR3 spans 15 residues. Germline values: CDR1 LNHDA, CDR2 SQIVND (reference sequence). The V segment lost 6 bases and the J segment 8 bases; nucleotides outside the gene matches: 8. The entry originates in a study of immune cell composition in non-small cell lung cancer. General observations from the study: Squamous carcinomas (approximately 80%) more often had tumour-associated clones >0.5% than adenocarcinomas (33%).

This table comes from immunoSEQ multiplex PCR, and its TCRdb copy is limited to in-frame clones, with some not included. This repertoire shows roughly 5,000 clones, around 78% found once; its top ten account for roughly 10%. Sequencing used lung tumor tissue. The rearrangement uses TRBV19 and TRBJ2-1; 12 bases map to TRBD2. This sequence originates from a human donor with non-small cell lung cancer. CDR3 nucleotides: TGTGCCAGTAGCTCGACTAGCGGGAGTCTGGATGAGCAGTTCTTC. Protein: CASSSTSGSLDEQFF.